The next 20 T cell receptor beta chains were all read from a single sample in a study of vaccination effects on CD4 cells after COVID-19. Only in-frame clones appear in the TCRdb table, and some are missing; sequencing was by immunoSEQ multiplex PCR. The data contain about 79,000 clones, approximately 74% of them singletons. With the ViraFEST assay, the study expanded antigen-specific CD4+ T cells using viral peptide pools, then sequenced them. Isolating CD4+ T cells followed approximately nine days of culture. These receptors have no known antigen. Source: CD4+ T cells from PBMCs cultured with HCoV-229E spike peptides, taken before COVID-19 vaccination. The source of these receptors is a human donor who received a COVID-19 vaccine.

This clone was seen a handful of times. This chain connects TRBV18 to TRBJ1-2; the D is unclear. With 4 bases removed from V and 0 bases from J, the gap between germline ends came to 9 bases. From germline, CDR1 is KGHSH and CDR2 LQKENI. The CDR3 loop spans 14 amino acids. The CDR3 spells CASSRGQTNYGYTF. In nucleotides, the CDR3 is TGTGCCAGCTCACGAGGCCAGACTAACTATGGCTACACCTTC.

This clone was detected once. The chain is built from TRBV2 and TRBJ2-1; 8 bases align to TRBD2. This CDR3 has 15 amino acids. CDR1 is SNHLY and CDR2 is FYNNEI in the germline V gene. J gave up 3 bases and V 6 bases, and 7 bases lay outside the gene matches. The CDR3 nucleotides are TGTGCCAGCAGCCTGCGGGGGGTAGGCTACAATGAGCAGTTCTTC. Translating gives CASSLRGVGYNEQFF.

This clone was counted ten times or more. This chain links TRBV5-8 with TRBJ2-3; a possible D gene is TRBD2 (6 bases). The V end lost 10 bases, the J end lost 0 bases, and 27 bases lay between the germline ends. From germline, CDR1 is SGHTS and CDR2 YDEGEE. CDR3 size: 18 residues. The CDR3 reads CASPNNPGETASTDTQYF. The CDR3 DNA reads TGTGCCTCCCCGAATAATCCGGGGGAGACAGCTAGCACAGATACGCAGTATTTT.

V usage is TRBV29-1 and J usage is TRBJ1-1; no definite D call. Per the germline V gene, CDR1 is SQVTM and CDR2 is ANQGSEA. CDR3 length: 12 residues. The germline V and J ends were trimmed by 4 bases and 4 bases, with 10 bases remaining between them. The CDR3, as DNA: TGCAGCGTTGTACGGGGAAGCACTGAAGCTTTCTTT. It codes for CSVVRGSTEAFF.

The DNA for the CDR3 is TGTGCCAGCAGCCCATATAACCGGGGGTTCGGGGAGACCCAGTACTTC. It yields the protein CASSPYNRGFGETQYF. The chain combines TRBV6-6 with TRBJ2-5; possible D gene TRBD2, 6 bases. Trimming removed 6 bases from V and 5 bases from J, with 22 bases in between. The CDR3 spans 16 residues. CDR1 and CDR2 from the germline V gene are MNHNY and SVGAGI (reference sequence).

The chain combines TRBV9 with TRBJ2-3; the D call may be TRBD1 or TRBD2 (6 bases each). V dropped 4 bases and J dropped 2 bases, with 14 bases sitting between them. The germline V gene has CDR1 SGDLS and CDR2 YYNGEE. This CDR3 contains 15 residues. CDR3 sequence: CASSSTGAHTDTQYF. CDR3 coding DNA: TGTGCCAGCAGCTCCACGGGGGCACACACAGATACGCAGTATTTT.

This clone has only one observation. The rearrangement joins TRBV5-1 to TRBJ2-1; TRBD1 aligns across 7 bases. Germline trimming cut 4 bases from V and 10 bases from J; bases unmatched to any gene: 11. The CDR3 loop spans 14 amino acids. Germline lookup yields CDR1 SGHRS and CDR2 YFSETQ. For the CDR3, the DNA is TGCGCCAGCAGCCTAGTCGACAGGGCAGGGGAGCAGTTCTTC. Its translation is CASSLVDRAGEQFF.

This clone was seen only once. V is TRBV6-5 and J is TRBJ1-2, with TRBD1 as a possible D gene (5 bases). Germline V gene sequence: CDR1 MNHEY, CDR2 SVGAGI. The CDR3 runs 15 residues. Trimming removed 6 bases at V and 0 bases at J, with 14 bases between. The CDR3 region has the DNA TGTGCCAGCAGCGTTGGGACCGTTTCTAACTATGGCTACACCTTC. Its translation: CASSVGTVSNYGYTF.

This sequence joins TRBV6-5 and TRBJ2-7; a possible D gene is TRBD2 (5 bases). V lost 6 bases, J lost 7 bases, and 19 bases lay in between. The CDR3 consists of 14 residues. Germline V gives CDR1 MNHEY, CDR2 SVGAGI. The CDR3 DNA follows: TGTGCCAGCAGGGGGTATAGTTCAGAGCGGGAGCAGTACGTC. The encoded protein is CASRGYSSEREQYV.

The chain joins TRBV21-1 to TRBJ1-2; the table's D call TRBD1 went unverified against the DNA. TRBV21-1 is noted as a pseudogene. The CDR3 covers 16 residues. The DNA for the CDR3 is TGTGCCAGCAGCAAGTTTAGTCCAGGCAAAAACTATGGCTACACCTTC. Amino acid sequence: CASSKFSPGKNYGYTF.

This clone was seen once. The chain combines TRBV21-1 with TRBJ2-7; TRBD2 is the table's D call and was not checked against the DNA. TRBV21-1 is marked as a pseudogene. This CDR3 is 17 amino acids long. CDR3 bases: TGTGCCAGCAGCAAAGTGAGAGATAGACTAGCGTACTACGAGCAGTACGTC. Its translation: CASSKVRDRLAYYEQYV.

This chain connects TRBV5-1 to TRBJ2-3; 9 bases agree with TRBD1. CDR3 length: 14 residues. Germline V gives CDR1 SGHRS, CDR2 YFSETQ. V trimming: 4 bases; J trimming: 1 base; junction bases outside the gene matches: 1. CDR3 sequence: CASSDRGGTDTQYF. The CDR3 bases are TGCGCCAGCAGCGACAGGGGGGGCACAGATACGCAGTATTTT.

The rearrangement links TRBV29-1 to TRBJ1-2; TRBD1 is a possible D gene (5 bases). The CDR3 length is 12 residues. V dropped 4 bases and J dropped 10 bases, with 16 bases sitting between them. Germline V gene sequence: CDR1 SQVTM, CDR2 ANQGSEA. CDR3 DNA: TGCAGCGTTGTGAGGCAGGGAGACAACTACACCTTC. Residues: CSVVRQGDNYTF.

The chain recombines TRBV19 with TRBJ1-2; TRBD1 agrees at 7 bases. This CDR3 contains 14 residues. The germline V gene encodes CDR1 LNHDA and CDR2 SQIVND (reference sequence). Losses at the gene ends were 2 bases for V and 8 bases for J; bases not matched to a gene: 8. CDR3 sequence: CASSIRDSSSGYTF. DNA for the CDR3: TGTGCCAGTAGTATAAGGGACAGCTCGTCGGGCTACACCTTC.

V is TRBV30 and J is TRBJ1-1; D is ambiguous. V lost 4 bases to trimming and J lost 1 base, with 16 bases between them. The length of the CDR3 is 15 residues. The germline CDR1 and CDR2 sequences are GTSNPN and SVGIG (reference sequence). The CDR3 is CAWTVYKGKNTEAFF. In nucleotides, the CDR3 is TGTGCCTGGACTGTCTACAAAGGAAAGAACACTGAAGCTTTCTTT.

The gene calls are TRBV7-2 and TRBJ1-3, with 10 bases fitting TRBD1. The V gene's germline CDR1 is SGHTA and CDR2 FQGNSA. Losses at the gene ends were 4 bases for V and 4 bases for J; bases not matched to a gene: 4. The CDR3 totals 15 residues. The CDR3 DNA follows: TGTGCCAGCAGCTCCGGGACAGGGGTCGGAAACACCATATATTTT. Translating it yields CASSSGTGVGNTIYF. Looking up the rest from reference TRBV7-2 and TRBJ1-3 gives the full variable domain: GAGVSQSPSNKVTEKGKDVELRCDPISGHTALYWYRQSLGQGLEFLIYFQGNSAPDKSGLPSDRFSAERTGGSVSTLTIQRTQQEDSAVYLCASSSGTGVGNTIYFGEGSWLTVV.

About this clone: One end of the junction does not line up with germline, which may come from a read error. CDR3 amino acids: CASSPPRQGSDTQYF. CDR3 sequence (DNA): TGTGCCAGCTCGCCACCGCGACAGGGATCAGATACGCAGTATTTT. The chain recombines TRBV18 with TRBJ2-3; TRBD1 matches 7 bases. Germline-derived CDR1 and CDR2 are KGHSH and LQKENI. This CDR3 contains 15 residues.

The J gene is TRBJ1-2, the V gene TRBV9, with D maybe TRBD1 (6 bases). The germline CDR1 and CDR2 sequences are SGDLS and YYNGEE. V was pared by 3 bases and J by 8 bases, with 14 bases between. The CDR3 loop spans 13 amino acids. In DNA, the CDR3 is TGTGCCAGCAGCGAGACGGACAGCTCCGGCTACACCTTC. Protein product: CASSETDSSGYTF. The full variable domain, with the rest looked up from reference TRBV9 and TRBJ1-2, is DSGVTQTPKHLITATGQRVTLRCSPRSGDLSVYWYQQSLDQGLQFLIQYYNGEERAKGNILERFSAQQFPDLHSELNLSSLELGDSALYFCASSETDSSGYTFGSGTRLTVV.

The chain combines TRBV7-8 with TRBJ2-7; a weak D match, TRBD1 (5 bases). Trimming cost V 1 base and J 0 bases, with 10 bases left between them. Germline values: CDR1 SGHVS, CDR2 FQNEAQ. CDR3 length equals 15 residues. The CDR3 DNA is TGTGCCAGCAGCTTAGACAGGTGGGGCTCCTACGAGCAGTACGTC. Its protein product is CASSLDRWGSYEQYV.

The chain joins TRBV6-5 to TRBJ1-5; 8 nucleotides agree with TRBD1. This CDR3 is built from 14 residues. Germline CDR1 is MNHEY and CDR2 is SVGAGI. Germline trimming cut 8 bases from V and 0 bases from J; bases unmatched to any gene: 3. The CDR3 DNA reads as TGTGCCAGCCGGACAGGGAATAGCAATCAGCCCCAGCATTTT. It specifies CASRTGNSNQPQHF.